Presented here are 22 T cell receptor beta chains from one specimen sequenced in a study of T-cell memory formation after mild COVID-19. MiXCR was run by TCRdb on the 5' RACE reads, yielding one entry per CDR3 protein. The sample lists 180,000 or so distinct CDR3 sequences; around 16% were seen once. The sample comprised PBMCs or a T cell subset sorted from them (not recorded which). The receptor source for this set is an adult woman who had mild COVID-19 (a few samples of this study predate the infection). Cell type and time point are not known.

This clonotype was found a few times. The CDR3 loop reads CAWSGGETQYF. CDR3 in DNA: TGTGCCTGGAGTGGGGGAGAGACCCAGTACTTC. This chain joins TRBV30 and TRBJ2-5; D unclear. The V and J ends lost 1 base and 4 bases respectively, with 4 bases between them. The CDR3 runs 11 residues. Germline values: CDR1 GTSNPN, CDR2 SVGIG (reference sequence).

This chain joins TRBV5-1 and TRBJ1-5; D is unresolved. V lost 4 bases to trimming and J lost 1 base, with 9 bases between them. The germline V gene has CDR1 SGHRS and CDR2 YFSETQ. The CDR3 extends over 14 amino acids. As DNA, the CDR3 is TGCGCCAGCAGCGAGATGGGAAGCAATCAGCCCCAGCATTTT. It is translated as CASSEMGSNQPQHF.

The chain joins TRBV20-1 to TRBJ1-5; tentative D call: TRBD1 (5 bases). This CDR3 is 15 amino acids long. Germline values: CDR1 DFQATT, CDR2 SNEGSKA (reference sequence). Trimming pared 4 bases from V and 0 bases from J, leaving 13 bases between. This chain's CDR3 is CSATGHSYSNQPQHF. Here the CDR3 DNA reads TGCAGTGCTACCGGACACTCGTATAGCAATCAGCCCCAGCATTTT.

The rearrangement uses TRBV4-3 and TRBJ2-6; a possible D gene is TRBD1 (6 bases). V lost 1 base and J 0 bases, leaving 13 bases between the germline ends. The CDR3 loop spans 18 amino acids. Germline CDR1 is LGHNA and CDR2 is YSLEER. The CDR3, as DNA: TGCGCCAGCAGCCAAGTCGTAGGGGGTAACTCTGGGGCCAACGTCCTGACTTTC. Its translation is CASSQVVGGNSGANVLTF.

CDR3 nucleotide sequence: TGCGCCAGCAGCCCCCGGGTAGCGGGGGGGGGCAATGAGCAGTTCTTC. Protein sequence: CASSPRVAGGGNEQFF. The chain recombines TRBV5-1 with TRBJ2-1; 11 nucleotides line up with TRBD2. The CDR3 totals 16 residues. After removal of 4 bases from V and 6 bases from J, the junction contained 9 bases not matched to a gene. Germline values: CDR1 SGHRS, CDR2 YFSETQ. The variable domain in full, completed from reference TRBV5-1 and TRBJ2-1, reads KAGVTQTPRYLIKTRGQQVTLSCSPISGHRSVSWYQQTPGQGLQFLFEYFSETQRNKGNFPGRFSGRQFSNSRSEMNVSTLELGDSALYLCASSPRVAGGGNEQFFGPGTRLTVL.

The chain employs TRBV6-2 or TRBV6-3 and TRBJ2-7, with D tentatively TRBD1 or TRBD2 (7 bases each). Germline-derived CDR1 and CDR2 are MNHEY and SVGEGT. The CDR3 consists of 14 residues. Trimming stripped 8 bases from V and 0 bases from J, with 14 bases between. In nucleotides, the CDR3 is TGTGCCAGCTACAGGGGCGGGAGCTCCTACGAGCAGTACTTC. Protein: CASYRGGSSYEQYF.

This clonotype was counted only a few times. The CDR3 spells CASSLIFPGLVFSPGSYEQYF. For the CDR3, the DNA is TGCGCCAGCAGCTTGATTTTTCCGGGACTAGTATTTTCCCCCGGCTCCTACGAGCAGTACTTC. The genes are TRBV5-1 and TRBJ2-7, with 8 bases fitting TRBD2. V gave up 1 base and J gave up 0 bases; unmatched junction bases: 21. Germline loops: CDR1 SGHRS, CDR2 YFSETQ. There are 21 residues in the CDR3.

In its sample, this clonotype was seen many times. This chain uses TRBV7-3 with TRBJ1-4; D unresolved. The CDR3 spans 13 residues. CDR1 and CDR2 (germline): SGHTA, FQGTGA. Trimming removed 4 bases at V and 7 bases at J, with 10 bases between. The CDR3 DNA reads as TGTGCCAGCAGCTCCTTTGTCGGTGAAAAACTGTTTTTT. This translates into CASSSFVGEKLFF. The full variable domain, with the rest looked up from reference TRBV7-3 and TRBJ1-4, is GAGVSQTPSNKVTEKGKYVELRCDPISGHTALYWYRQSLGQGPEFLIYFQGTGAADDSGLPNDRFFAVRPEGSVSTLKIQRTERGDSAVYLCASSSFVGEKLFFGSGTQLSVL.

This clonotype was counted a few times. J is TRBJ2-3 and V is TRBV6-5, with a tentative D call TRBD1 (5 bases). Germline CDR1 is MNHEY and CDR2 is SVGAGI. With 7 bases removed from V and 1 base from J, the gap between germline ends came to 15 bases. This CDR3 contains 15 residues. CDR3 in amino acids: CASNPRVWGTDTQYF. The DNA of the CDR3 is TGTGCCAGCAATCCCAGGGTATGGGGCACAGATACGCAGTATTTT.

The chain has TRBV3-1 and TRBJ2-1; 7 nucleotides agree with TRBD2. CDR1 LGHDT and CDR2 YNNKEL come from the germline V gene (reference sequence). The V and J ends lost 1 base and 6 bases, in that order; junction bases with no gene match: 9. The CDR3 has 16 amino acids. The CDR3 DNA sequence: TGTGCCAGCAGCCAAGTATCTAGCGGAGGGCGCAATGAGCAGTTCTTC. It codes for CASSQVSSGGRNEQFF.

The V and J genes are TRBV7-9 and TRBJ2-1; D remains ambiguous. V was pared by 4 bases and J by 6 bases, with 10 bases between. The germline V gene encodes CDR1 SEHNR and CDR2 FQNEAQ (reference sequence). CDR3 length: 13 amino acids. The CDR3 nucleotides read TGTGCCAGCAGCTCTCGGGCAGGCAATGAGCAGTTCTTC. Translated, it gives CASSSRAGNEQFF.

This clonotype appeared a few times. CDR3 sequence reads: CATSEGGLAGMGEQFF. In nucleotides, the CDR3 is TGTGCCACCAGTGAAGGGGGACTAGCGGGAATGGGTGAGCAGTTCTTC. The chain combines TRBV24-1 with TRBJ2-1; 13 bases are shared with TRBD2. Germline V gene sequence: CDR1 KGHDR, CDR2 SFDVKD. The CDR3 spans 16 residues. The V gene end was trimmed by 4 bases and the J gene end by 9 bases; junction bases not matched to a gene: 8.

This clonotype was detected many times. V usage is TRBV12-5 and J usage is TRBJ2-2; D remains ambiguous. Trimming cost V 1 base and J 1 base, with 7 bases left between them. Germline values: CDR1 LGHNT, CDR2 FRNRAP. This CDR3 region has 15 residues. The chain's CDR3 is CASGLGPMNTGELFF. For the CDR3, the DNA is TGTGCTAGTGGTTTGGGACCCATGAACACCGGGGAGCTGTTTTTT.

V is TRBV6-1 and J is TRBJ2-5; possibly TRBD1 or TRBD2 for D (7 bases each). This CDR3 has 16 amino acids. Germline assignment: CDR1 MNHNS and CDR2 SASEGT. V was clipped by 4 bases and J by 2 bases, with 17 bases between them. CDR3 loop: CASSVLSGTAQETQYF. In DNA form, the CDR3 reads TGTGCCAGCAGTGTCCTAAGCGGGACAGCACAAGAGACCCAGTACTTC.

This chain joins TRBV2 and TRBJ2-1, with D unresolved. CDR1 and CDR2 from the germline V gene are SNHLY and FYNNEI. V lost 3 bases and J lost 8, with 5 bases in between. CDR3 length equals 11 residues. CDR3 DNA sequence: TGTGCCAGCAGTGATCGGTATGAGCAGTTCTTC. Amino acids: CASSDRYEQFF.

This chain joins TRBV29-1 and TRBJ1-1; D gene uncertain. CDR3 length: 11 amino acids. V shed 6 bases and J shed 7 bases, with 12 bases lying between them. Looked up from germline, CDR1 is SQVTM and CDR2 is ANQGSEA. The CDR3 region is CSVQISVEAFF. The CDR3 nucleotides are TGCAGCGTGCAGATCTCTGTTGAAGCTTTCTTT.

This clonotype occurred a few times. CDR3 protein: CASSLIAGPVTDTQYF. CDR3 DNA sequence: TGTGCCAGCAGCTTAATCGCGGGACCCGTAACAGATACGCAGTATTTT. The rearrangement uses TRBV7-2 and TRBJ2-3; D perhaps matches TRBD2 (6 bases). Germline CDR1 reads SGHTA; CDR2 reads FQGNSA. Deletions cut 2 bases from V and 3 bases from J, with 15 bases between. The CDR3 runs to 16 residues.

This chain uses TRBV5-1 with TRBJ2-2; TRBD2 matches 13 bases. V lost 2 bases and J lost 7; bases outside the gene matches: 5. The germline gives CDR1 SGHRS, CDR2 YFSETQ. The CDR3 has 16 residues. CDR3 sequence: CASSLGLAGVNGELFF. As DNA, the CDR3 is TGCGCCAGCAGCTTAGGACTAGCGGGAGTGAACGGGGAGCTGTTTTTT.

A few counts support this clonotype. The chain recombines TRBV7-9 with TRBJ2-5; 7 bases map to TRBD1. The CDR3 runs to 14 residues. Germline CDR1 reads SEHNR; CDR2 reads FQNEAQ (reference sequence). V shed 5 bases, J shed 7 bases, and the junction held 10 bases outside the gene matches. CDR3 in DNA: TGTGCCAGCAGCGAACGGATGAAGGGGGCGACCCAGTACTTC. Protein product: CASSERMKGATQYF.

This clonotype was counted between two and nine times. V gene TRBV12-3 or TRBV12-4 combines with J gene TRBJ2-2, with D possibly being TRBD1 (6 bases). Trimming stripped 6 bases from V and 5 bases from J, with 13 bases between. The CDR3 consists of 14 residues. This CDR3 reads CASRVRGGTGELFF. CDR3 in DNA: TGTGCCAGCAGAGTCCGAGGGGGTACCGGGGAGCTGTTTTTT.

The chain links TRBV20-1 to TRBJ1-1; D ambiguous. V gave up 4 bases and J gave up 4 bases, with 10 bases separating them. From germline, CDR1 is DFQATT and CDR2 SNEGSKA (reference sequence). The CDR3 runs to 12 residues. In nucleotides, the CDR3 is TGCAGTGCTAACGTCGGTAGCACTGAAGCTTTCTTT. Translating gives CSANVGSTEAFF.

This rearrangement joins TRBV7-9 to TRBJ2-1; a possible D gene is TRBD2 (6 bases). This CDR3 contains 16 residues. Trimming pared 5 bases from V and 8 bases from J, leaving 22 bases between. Germline V lookup: CDR1 SEHNR, CDR2 FQNEAQ (reference sequence). Here the CDR3 reads CASSLEELTSFHEQFF. In nucleotides, the CDR3 is TGTGCCAGCAGCCTTGAAGAGCTTACTAGCTTCCATGAGCAGTTCTTC.